This record looks at one T cell receptor beta chain sequence and its context. Its antigen is as yet unknown. The data were obtained in a study of beta chain features in type 1 diabetes. Overall study findings and caveats: Across all four CD4+ subsets, people with type 1 diabetes showed modestly shorter TCRB CDR3s.

The isolated RNA, all of it, was reverse transcribed, so expressed TCRB transcripts were what got sequenced. The protocol was immunoSEQ multiplex PCR, while the TCRdb copy is restricted to in-frame clones and leaves out a portion. The repertoire holds 250,000 to 300,000 clones, with roughly an eighth as singletons. The germline V gene has CDR1 SGHVS and CDR2 FQNEAQ. The V gene end was trimmed by 5 bases and the J gene end by 5 bases; junction bases not matched to a gene: 10. The length of the CDR3 is 15 residues. V is TRBV7-8 and J is TRBJ2-5; TRBD1 aligns across 8 bases. Sequencing was done on a sample of naive CD4+ T cells from blood. This receptor was taken from a man aged 30 to 45 with type 1 diabetes. The CDR3 coding sequence is TGTGCCAGCAGCGTGACCGGGACAGGTCGCGAGACCCAGTACTTC. Translation gives CASSVTGTGRETQYF.